This T cell receptor (beta chain) was retrieved from a study of T cell repertoires in cytomegalovirus infection. The overall study: An indication of both CMV infection and matching HLA type came from public TCR beta signatures. Whole-study findings and limits: Dominating the ex vivo response were HLA-C-restricted CMV-specific TCR beta clonotypes. Cumulative public TCR beta family frequency identified CMV carriers with the relevant HLA.

TCRdb itself ran the reads through MiXCR, one entry per CDR3 protein. The table includes hundreds of thousands of distinct CDR3 sequences, approximately 24% detected once. The V end was cut by 2 bases, the J end by 2 bases, with 10 bases between. Looked up from germline, CDR1 is SGHTA and CDR2 is FQGNSA. The CDR3 extends over 15 amino acids. This clonotype has at least ten counts. The antigen is undetermined. The material sequenced was CD8+ T cells from PBMCs. The J gene is TRBJ2-1, the V gene TRBV7-2; weak D call: TRBD2 (5 bases). This TCR was recovered from a human donor in good health (CMV status not recorded). Some clones in this sample may be carry-over from other donors' samples. CDR3 sequence reads: CASSLISGAYNEQFF. DNA for the CDR3: TGTGCCAGCAGCTTAATAAGCGGAGCCTACAATGAGCAGTTCTTC.